This T cell receptor (beta chain) derives from a study of naive and memory T cell subsets (dated by TCRdb to 2017 to 2019). General notes on the study: The study applied an open-source, UMI-based TCR alpha and beta sequencing pipeline to sorted naive and memory peripheral blood T cell subsets. RNA was DNase-treated and reverse transcribed with TCR constant-region primers, mostly using SuperScript III. The results of the functional CMV T cell responses matched the IgG serology results in every case.

Broader findings and caveats from the paper: A power law was followed by TCR abundance, with an exponent that differed between naive and memory subsets but was consistent across the three individuals. Gini index rose and Shannon and inverse Simpson diversity fell from naive through CM, EM and EMRA in both CD4 and CD8 cells. RNA-based TCR counts may be influenced by expression changes linked to T cell activation and differentiation. After error correction, over 90% of naive TCR sequences appeared only once, giving much steeper abundance distributions than memory subsets. Clonotypes were defined as single alpha or beta chain sequences, not paired alpha/beta receptors. The repertoire findings for the naive and memory subsets could not be validated, as no ground truth was available.

The method behind the library was UMI-ligation and nested PCR. The beta constant-region primer was an equimolar mix of two oligonucleotides covering both TRBC1 and TRBC2. Four rounds of PCR, combining the SP2 primer with nested alpha and beta constant-region primers, were used to amplify the ligated cDNA. A single-stranded oligonucleotide carrying the SP2 primer and a 12-nucleotide UMI was ligated to the 3' end of the cDNA by T4 RNA ligase 1. Incubation of the ligation reaction was carried out at 16 degrees C for about 20-25 hours. To avoid over-amplification, PCR2 was usually performed as a SYBR Green qPCR and halted once a predetermined threshold was reached. Agencourt AMPure XP magnetic beads were used for all purifications after the first. Library amounts were measured by Qubit and library quality was assessed on a TapeStation, where the main peak was expected at around 650 bp. The pooled libraries were sequenced on an Illumina MiSeq using v2 2x251 paired-end kits, which usually yielded roughly 0.9-2 million reads per sample. Each sample's library went into the pool at roughly 4 nM, and roughly 4.5-7.5% PhiX was added to help with cluster recognition. The original methods were these. FASTQ reads processed by Demultiplexor were assigned V and J genes by Decombinator through tag matching that tolerated a single base-pair mismatch. Collapsinator relied on UMIs to fix sequencing errors as well as frequency errors caused by PCR heterogeneity. TCRs were translated and CDR3s were extracted from the conserved cysteine to the FGXG phenylalanine by CDR3Translator, with non-productive sequences being flagged. Gini, Shannon entropy and inverse Simpson indices were calculated on repertoires subsampled to equal numbers of UMI-defined TCRs. Within the linear range, a power law was fitted by maximum likelihood to the distributions of clonotype abundance. For one naive CD8 sample, the pipeline and MIGEC produced similar UMI counts, unique TCR numbers and clonal distributions. Repertoires were searched for about 7,300 CMV-associated CDR3 sequences compiled from VDJdb and a published dataset. The raw public reads went through TCRdb reprocessing: fastp at Q25, MiXCR clone calling, in-frame beta chains kept. Under each unique CDR3 protein, matching rows form one entry showing the most common genes and DNA. TCRdb, not the original authors, processed these V and J calls. Counted in this sample were 95,000 to 150,000 distinct CDR3 sequences; around 35% of them appeared once. Of the sample, approximately 0.9% is held by the ten largest clones.

TCR alpha and beta chain libraries were amplified separately from the second PCR step onward. Donor CMV status was determined by IFNgamma production from CD4+ T cells after overnight stimulation of fresh PBMCs with CMV viral lysate. Miltenyi beads were used first to positively select CD4 T cells, and CD8 T cells were then positively selected from the CD4-negative fraction. After staining for CD3, CD4, CD8, CD45RA, CD27 and a live/dead dye, cells were sorted on a BD Aria II into four subsets based on CD45RA and CD27. Blood came from three healthy volunteers, each fractionated into CD4 and CD8 T cells and then into four differentiation subsets. Approximately 0.11 L of peripheral blood was drawn per donor, and PBMC were isolated by Ficoll-Paque PLUS density-gradient centrifugation. After sorting, cells were lysed in RLT buffer, RNA was extracted using a Qiagen RNeasy kit, and the extracted RNA was stored at -80 degrees C.

Relative to germline, V is missing 0 bases and J is missing 4 bases, with 4 bases of the junction outside any gene match. The germline V gene supplies CDR1 SGHRS and CDR2 YFSETQ. The cysteine opens and the phenylalanine closes a CDR3 of 16 amino acids. Only the CDR3 DNA is retained, 48 bases long and in frame from the first base. A note on this clonotype: Its antigen specificity is not known. It has no much larger one-base neighbor in the sample; base qualities were not kept.

The chain is encoded by TRBV5-1 joined to TRBJ2-3; 11 bases in the middle match TRBD2. The sequence came from a human donor in good health. The sample taken for sequencing was central memory CD4+ T cells from blood. The cell subset or site label, read with the paper, signifies: central memory, CD45RA- CD27+. CDR3 loop: CASSLVAGGPADTQYF. The nucleotide sequence reads TGCGCCAGCAGCTTGGTAGCGGGAGGGCCCGCAGATACGCAGTATTTT.